The clone carrying this TCR beta chain was seen ten or more times. Via MiXCR, TCRdb re-called the 5' RACE reads, giving one row per CDR3 protein. The sample carries roughly 36,000 distinct CDR3 sequences, roughly 13% recorded once. These data belong to a study of neurological immune-mediated disorders. The ends were cut back, 2 bases at V and 4 bases at J, with 8 bases in the middle. The CDR3 contains 14 residues. Germline V CDR1 and CDR2: MNHEY, SMNVEV (reference sequence). The receptor comes from a woman between 45 and 60 years old with HTLV-1-associated myelopathy (HAM/TSP). This chain joins TRBV27 and TRBJ1-4; D is ambiguous. The source material was PBMCs. DNA of the CDR3: TGTGCCAGCAGTTTAAGGGCCAATAATGAAAAACTGTTTTTT. Amino acid sequence: CASSLRANNEKLFF.